This T cell receptor beta chain derives from a study of neurological immune-mediated disorders (dated by TCRdb to between 2018 and 2020). For context, the study as a whole: The study compared peripheral blood TCR-beta repertoires of HTLV-I-associated myelopathy (HAM/TSP) patients, multiple sclerosis patients and healthy controls using UMI-based sequencing. The cohort included 60 to 70 subjects: around 15 with HAM/TSP, some 34 with multiple sclerosis, and roughly 20 healthy controls. Longitudinal samples, technical triplicates and paired sorted CD4+ and CD8+ T-cell subsets, alongside PBMC samples, were included among the approximately 99 TCR-beta libraries.

cDNA was synthesized by template-switch 5'RACE using a primer with a 10-nucleotide random unique molecular identifier that tagged each TCR transcript. Each sequencing run produced over 190 million TCR-beta sequences covering 15-18 subjects. The RNeasy kit was used for extraction of total RNA. The KAPA Real-time Library Amplification kit was used to amplify TCR-beta VDJ regions with primers for the TCR constant region and the 5'RACE anchor. A first PCR added sample indexes and Illumina adaptors, after which a second PCR increased the library yield. After Ampure bead purification, the roughly 650 bp TCR product was size-selected on a 2% E-gel SizeSelection system. Before pooling, libraries had their quality checked on a Bioanalyzer, their concentration measured with Qubit, and their quantity determined with the Kapa Library Quantification kit. An Illumina HiSeq 2500 sequenced the libraries paired-end 2 x 150 bp. To increase sequence diversity, about 24-32% phiX was spiked into each library pool. In the original analysis: The UMI-based MiGEC pipeline processed quality-filtered reads and removed over 85% of raw TCR sequences during error correction. VDJ genes were aligned to IMGT germline references, and clonotypes were defined by unique CDR3 amino acid sequence plus V-J genes. Clonal expansion, Shannon diversity and CDR3 relatedness were evaluated with VDJtools (CalcPairwiseDistances, ClusterSamples), while phylogenetic trees were built in CLCbio workbench. Using coefficient-of-variation modelling across technical triplicates, the study counted a clone as expanded if it had at least 8 unique UMIs. TCRdb reprocessed the public reads (quality trimming at Q25 with fastp, clone calling with MiXCR) and kept in-frame beta chains. Each entry is one CDR3 protein sequence, shown with its most common DNA and genes. TCRdb, rather than the study authors, made the V and J calls. Across this sample there are about 21,000 distinct CDR3 sequences, with around 6.2% seen only once. The ten largest clones represent approximately 49% of the sample.

This clonotype appeared many times. This clone's antigen is unknown. Nothing much larger sits one base from this clone, and base qualities are not available. Healthy controls were blood bank volunteers in Maryland, USA. TCR libraries for sorted subsets were made from 800,000 to 1,000,000 sorted CD4+ or CD8+ T cells. PBMCs were separated from peripheral blood using Ficoll-Hypaque density gradient centrifugation and then cryopreserved in liquid nitrogen. Paired sorted CD4+ and CD8+ subsets came from healthy controls, HAM/TSP patients and MS patients. V gives up 0 bases and J gives up 5 bases, and the segment between their germline ends measures 12 bases. Based on the germline V gene, the CDR1 and CDR2 sequences are SGDLS and YYNGEE. From the cysteine up to the phenylalanine, the CDR3 has a length of 14 residues. Kept here is only the CDR3 DNA, which spans 42 bases and is read in frame from base 1. Study-level results and caveats: Across subjects, expanded clones never shared an identical CDR3 amino acid sequence, which suggests that the TCR-beta repertoires in every group were private. TCR clonal expansion was highest in HAM/TSP patients and lowest in MS patients, with MS patients falling below even healthy controls.

Recombination joined TRBV9 with TRBJ2-7; the D call could be TRBD1 or TRBD2, with each sharing 5 bases. The origin of this receptor is a young man in good health. Sequencing was carried out using CD8+ T cells from blood. For the CDR3, the sequence is CASSVGRETDEQYF. The sequence in DNA is TGTGCCAGCAGCGTAGGCAGGGAGACGGACGAGCAGTACTTC.